The clone carrying this T cell receptor (beta chain) was recorded a few times. The data belong to a study of T cells in Graves' hyperthyroidism and ophthalmopathy. V was pared by 4 bases and J by 0 bases, with 13 bases between. Germline V lookup: CDR1 SEHNR, CDR2 FQNEAQ (reference sequence). The CDR3 is 15 amino acids. Amplified TCR beta CDR3 regions came from RNA transcripts. The HTBI primer set was used in a first-round RT-PCR of the TCR CDR3. TCRdb redid the calling of the multiplex PCR reads with MiXCR, one entry per CDR3 protein. The sample gives about 130,000 distinct CDR3 sequences, approximately 20% of which show up once; about two thirds is in the top ten.

This receptor was taken from a woman in her fifties or sixties with Graves' hyperthyroidism that later progressed to Graves' ophthalmopathy. The sample was blood. This chain connects TRBV7-9 to TRBJ2-7, with D perhaps TRBD1 (5 bases). The CDR3 is CASSWIGVGSYEQYF. CDR3 bases: TGTGCCAGCAGCTGGATAGGGGTCGGCTCCTACGAGCAGTACTTC.